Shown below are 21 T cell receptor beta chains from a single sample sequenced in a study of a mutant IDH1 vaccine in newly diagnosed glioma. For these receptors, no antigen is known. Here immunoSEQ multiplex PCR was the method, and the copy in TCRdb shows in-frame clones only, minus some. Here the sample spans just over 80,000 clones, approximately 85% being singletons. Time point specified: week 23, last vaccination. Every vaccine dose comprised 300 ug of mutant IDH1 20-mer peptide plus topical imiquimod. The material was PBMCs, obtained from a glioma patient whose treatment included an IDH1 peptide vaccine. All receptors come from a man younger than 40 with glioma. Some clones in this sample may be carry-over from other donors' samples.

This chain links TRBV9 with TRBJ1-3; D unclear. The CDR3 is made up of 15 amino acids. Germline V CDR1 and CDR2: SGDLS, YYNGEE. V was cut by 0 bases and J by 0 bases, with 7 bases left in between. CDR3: CASSVDGGSGNTIYF. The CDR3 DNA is TGTGCCAGCAGCGTAGATGGTGGCTCTGGAAACACCATATATTTT.

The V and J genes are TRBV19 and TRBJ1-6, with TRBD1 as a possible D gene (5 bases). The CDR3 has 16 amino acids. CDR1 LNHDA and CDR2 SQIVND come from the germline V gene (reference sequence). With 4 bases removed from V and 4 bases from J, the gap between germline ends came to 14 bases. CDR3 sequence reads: CASSTSGGRYNSPLHF. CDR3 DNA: TGTGCCAGTAGTACCTCCGGGGGACGGTATAATTCACCCCTCCACTTT.

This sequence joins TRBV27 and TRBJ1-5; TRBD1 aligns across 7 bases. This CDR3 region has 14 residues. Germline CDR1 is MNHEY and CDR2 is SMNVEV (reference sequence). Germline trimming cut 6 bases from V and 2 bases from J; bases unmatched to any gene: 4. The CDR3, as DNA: TGTGCCAGCAGAAAGGGGGCGGGCAATCAGCCCCAGCATTTT. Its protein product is CASRKGAGNQPQHF.

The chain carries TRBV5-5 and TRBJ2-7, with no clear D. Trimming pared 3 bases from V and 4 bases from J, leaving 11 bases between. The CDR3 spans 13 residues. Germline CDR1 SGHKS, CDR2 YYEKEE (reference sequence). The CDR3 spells CASSWARVYEQYF. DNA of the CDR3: TGTGCCAGCAGCTGGGCAAGGGTTTACGAGCAGTACTTC.

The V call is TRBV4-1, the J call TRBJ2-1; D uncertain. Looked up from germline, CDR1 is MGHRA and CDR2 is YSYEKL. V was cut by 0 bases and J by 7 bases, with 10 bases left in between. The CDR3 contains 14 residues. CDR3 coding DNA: TGCGCCAGCAGCCAAGAAATAGGCAATAATGAGCAGTTCTTC. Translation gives CASSQEIGNNEQFF.

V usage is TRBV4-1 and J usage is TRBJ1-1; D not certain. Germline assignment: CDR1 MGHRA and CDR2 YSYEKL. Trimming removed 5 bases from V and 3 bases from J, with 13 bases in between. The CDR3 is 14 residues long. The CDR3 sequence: CASSAVEGYTEAFF. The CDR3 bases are TGCGCCAGCAGCGCGGTCGAAGGTTACACTGAAGCTTTCTTT.

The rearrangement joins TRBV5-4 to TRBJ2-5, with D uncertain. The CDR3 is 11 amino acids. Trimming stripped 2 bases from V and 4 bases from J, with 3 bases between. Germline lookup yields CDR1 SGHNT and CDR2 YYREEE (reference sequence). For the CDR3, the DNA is TGTGCCAGCAGCTTAAGAGAGACCCAGTACTTC. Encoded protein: CASSLRETQYF.

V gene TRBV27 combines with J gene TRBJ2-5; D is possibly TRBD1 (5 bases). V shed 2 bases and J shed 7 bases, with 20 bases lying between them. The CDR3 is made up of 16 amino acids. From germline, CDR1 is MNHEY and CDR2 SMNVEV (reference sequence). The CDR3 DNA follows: TGTGCCAGCAGTTTAGTGGGATCTGGTGGGCAGGGGACCCAGTACTTC. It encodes CASSLVGSGGQGTQYF.

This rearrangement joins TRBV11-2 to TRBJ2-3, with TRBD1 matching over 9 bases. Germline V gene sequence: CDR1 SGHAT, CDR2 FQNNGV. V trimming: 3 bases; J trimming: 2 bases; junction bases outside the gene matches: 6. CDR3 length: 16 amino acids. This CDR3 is CASSLDGTGITDTQYF. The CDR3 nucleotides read TGTGCCAGCAGCTTGGATGGGACAGGGATCACAGATACGCAGTATTTT.

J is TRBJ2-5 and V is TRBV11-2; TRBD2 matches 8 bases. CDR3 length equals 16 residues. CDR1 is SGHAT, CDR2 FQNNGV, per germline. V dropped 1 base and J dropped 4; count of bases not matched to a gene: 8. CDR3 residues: CASSLVGGGPGETQYF. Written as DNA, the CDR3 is TGTGCCAGCAGCTTAGTAGGCGGGGGGCCAGGAGAGACCCAGTACTTC.

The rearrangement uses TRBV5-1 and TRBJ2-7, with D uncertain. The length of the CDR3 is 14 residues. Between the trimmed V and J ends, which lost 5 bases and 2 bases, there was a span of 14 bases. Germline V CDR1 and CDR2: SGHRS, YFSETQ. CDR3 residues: CASSSDGFPYEQYF. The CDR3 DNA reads TGCGCCAGCAGTTCCGACGGGTTTCCCTACGAGCAGTACTTC.

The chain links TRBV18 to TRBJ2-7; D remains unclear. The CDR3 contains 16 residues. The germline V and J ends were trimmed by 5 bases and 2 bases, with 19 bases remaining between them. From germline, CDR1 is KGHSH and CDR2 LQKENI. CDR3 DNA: TGTGCCAGCTCAGGGGATGTAGTTGGGGTTGCCTACGAGCAGTACTTC. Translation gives CASSGDVVGVAYEQYF.

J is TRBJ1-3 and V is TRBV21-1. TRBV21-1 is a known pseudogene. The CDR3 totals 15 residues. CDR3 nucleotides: TGTGCCAGTCACAGTGGGGTAAGTCAAAGAAACACCATATATTTT. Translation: CASHSGVSQRNTIYF.

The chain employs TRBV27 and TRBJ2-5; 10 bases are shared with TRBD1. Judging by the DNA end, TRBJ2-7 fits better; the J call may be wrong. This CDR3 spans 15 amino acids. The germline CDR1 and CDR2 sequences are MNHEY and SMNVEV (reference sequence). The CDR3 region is CASSLSTGGKYEQYF. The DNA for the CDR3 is TGTGCCAGCAGTTTATCGACAGGGGGCAAGTACGAGCAGTACTTC.

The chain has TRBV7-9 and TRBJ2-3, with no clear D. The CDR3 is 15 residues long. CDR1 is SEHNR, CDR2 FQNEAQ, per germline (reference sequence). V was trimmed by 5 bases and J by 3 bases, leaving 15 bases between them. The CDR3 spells CASSRDSPSTDTQYF. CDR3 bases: TGTGCCAGCAGCCGAGACTCCCCCTCTACAGATACGCAGTATTTT.

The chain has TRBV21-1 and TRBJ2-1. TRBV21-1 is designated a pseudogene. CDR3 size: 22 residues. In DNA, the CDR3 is TGTGCCAGCAGCCCCCGATCCTTTATCCCACCGGACCCACCCAGTAGGGCCAATGAGCAGTTCTTC. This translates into CASSPRSFIPPDPPSRANEQFF.

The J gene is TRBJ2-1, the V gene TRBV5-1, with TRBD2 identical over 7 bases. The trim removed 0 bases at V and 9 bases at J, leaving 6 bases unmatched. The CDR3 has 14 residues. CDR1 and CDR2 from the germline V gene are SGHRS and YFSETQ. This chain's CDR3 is CASSLVGGRGEQFF. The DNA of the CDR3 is TGCGCCAGCAGCTTGGTTGGCGGGAGAGGTGAGCAGTTCTTC.

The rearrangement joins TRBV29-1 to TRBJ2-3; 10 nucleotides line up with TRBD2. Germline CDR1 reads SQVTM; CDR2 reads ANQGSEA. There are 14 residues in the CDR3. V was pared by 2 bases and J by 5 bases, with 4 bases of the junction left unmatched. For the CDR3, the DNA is TGCAGCGTTGAACCTAGCGGGAGACTAGATACGCAGTATTTT. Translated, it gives CSVEPSGRLDTQYF.

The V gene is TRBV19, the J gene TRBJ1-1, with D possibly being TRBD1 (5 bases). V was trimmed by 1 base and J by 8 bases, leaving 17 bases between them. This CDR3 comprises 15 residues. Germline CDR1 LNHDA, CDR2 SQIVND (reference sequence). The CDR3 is CASSIGSTGRKEAFF. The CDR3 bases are TGTGCCAGTAGTATAGGGTCGACGGGGCGGAAAGAAGCTTTCTTT.

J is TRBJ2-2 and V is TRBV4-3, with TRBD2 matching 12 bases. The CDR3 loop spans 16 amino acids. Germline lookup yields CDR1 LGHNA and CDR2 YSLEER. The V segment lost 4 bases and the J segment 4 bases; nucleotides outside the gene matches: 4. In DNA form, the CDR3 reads TGCGCCAGCAGCCCTCTAGCGGGGGGGACCACCGGGGAGCTGTTTTTT. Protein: CASSPLAGGTTGELFF.

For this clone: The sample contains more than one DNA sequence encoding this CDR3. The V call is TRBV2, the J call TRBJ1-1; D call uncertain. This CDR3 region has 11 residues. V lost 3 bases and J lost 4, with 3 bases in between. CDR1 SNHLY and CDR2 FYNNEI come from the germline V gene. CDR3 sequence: CASSEGTEAFF. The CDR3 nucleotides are TGTGCCAGCAGTGAGGGCACTGAAGCTTTCTTT.